This T cell receptor beta chain was obtained from a study of blood T cell repertoires in COVID-19. Study overall: Sources were T cells, B-cell-depleted T cells, or PBMCs; the material itself was cDNA or gDNA.

Sequencing used immunoSEQ multiplex PCR; TCRdb keeps in-frame clones, though not all of them. The sample yields hundreds of thousands of clones, around 91% seen once. V was shortened by 2 bases and J by 8 bases, with 10 bases between the two germline ends. The germline V gene encodes CDR1 MNHNS and CDR2 SASEGT. The CDR3 spans 14 residues. J is TRBJ1-6 and V is TRBV6-1; weak D call: TRBD1 (6 bases). The sequence derives from a man between 25 and 39 years old who had been exposed to COVID-19. Sample: PBMCs or T cells enriched from blood (not recorded which). The CDR3 region has the DNA TGTGCCAGCAGTGAAAACAGGGCACATTCACCCCTCCACTTT. It is translated as CASSENRAHSPLHF.